Each of the 23 T cell receptor beta chains below was sequenced from the same sample in a study of blood T cell repertoires in COVID-19. Sequencing used immunoSEQ multiplex PCR; TCRdb keeps in-frame clones, though not all of them. The sample yields about 68,000 clones, approximately 90% seen once. Input material: peripheral blood. These receptors were taken from a woman aged 55-75 years with active COVID-19.

This clone was seen just once. V is TRBV18 and J is TRBJ1-5, with D possibly matching TRBD1 (5 bases). V shed 3 bases and J shed 5 bases, with 8 bases lying between them. CDR3 size: 13 residues. The germline CDR1 and CDR2 sequences are KGHSH and LQKENI. The CDR3 reads CASSPTGDQPQHF. Written as DNA, the CDR3 is TGTGCCAGCTCACCCACGGGGGATCAGCCCCAGCATTTT.

The J gene is TRBJ2-3, the V gene TRBV4-1; D perhaps matches TRBD1 (6 bases). V shed 3 bases and J shed 1 base, with 14 bases lying between them. The V gene's germline CDR1 is MGHRA and CDR2 YSYEKL. The CDR3 sequence is 16 residues long. The CDR3 DNA is TGCGCCAGCAGCCACGAAGGGGGTTTGGGCACAGATACGCAGTATTTT. Protein sequence: CASSHEGGLGTDTQYF.

The gene calls are TRBV21-1 and TRBJ1-5. TRBV21-1 is marked as a pseudogene. The CDR3 runs 18 residues. The CDR3 spells CASSKAKADPGSNQPQHF. The CDR3 DNA reads as TGTGCCAGCAGCAAAGCTAAGGCCGATCCGGGAAGCAATCAGCCCCAGCATTTT.

In its sample, this clone was seen a few times. The chain uses TRBV7-2 and TRBJ2-2, with a weak D call TRBD1 (6 bases). CDR1 and CDR2 from the germline V gene are SGHTA and FQGNSA. V shed 1 base and J shed 5 bases, with 8 bases lying between them. The length of the CDR3 is 14 residues. The CDR3 coding sequence is TGTGCCAGCAGCTTAGTCCAGGGGACCGGGGAGCTGTTTTTT. Amino acids: CASSLVQGTGELFF.

CDR3 residues: CASSLGVRTSGRIHQETQYF. The CDR3 nucleotides are TGTGCCAGCAGCTTAGGAGTCCGGACTAGCGGGAGGATTCATCAAGAGACCCAGTACTTC. The chain has TRBV7-6 and TRBJ2-5, with TRBD2 matching 14 bases. There are 20 residues in the CDR3. Germline V lookup: CDR1 SGHVS, CDR2 FNYEAQ. After removal of 1 base from V and 2 bases from J, the junction contained 12 bases not matched to a gene.

The V and J genes are TRBV7-2 and TRBJ2-1; D perhaps matches TRBD1 (5 bases). V was clipped by 5 bases and J by 3 bases, with 17 bases between them. CDR1 and CDR2 (germline): SGHTA, FQGNSA. The CDR3 sequence is 16 residues long. For the CDR3, the DNA is TGTGCCAGCAGCCCGCGATCAGGGCAGGGCTACAATGAGCAGTTCTTC. Protein product: CASSPRSGQGYNEQFF.

The rearrangement joins TRBV2 to TRBJ2-5, with 8 bases aligning to TRBD2. The CDR3 spans 15 residues. J was trimmed by 2 bases and V by 4 bases; bases with no gene match: 6. Germline V gives CDR1 SNHLY, CDR2 FYNNEI. The CDR3 sequence is CASSGLGGAQETQYF. CDR3 bases: TGTGCCAGCAGTGGCCTCGGGGGGGCTCAAGAGACCCAGTACTTC.

J is TRBJ2-7 and V is TRBV28; perhaps TRBD1 as D (6 bases). Trimming stripped 7 bases from V and 4 bases from J, with 17 bases between. The germline gives CDR1 MDHEN, CDR2 SYDVKM. The CDR3 sequence is 14 residues long. The DNA of the CDR3 is TGTGCCAGCACTGGGGGCGGAACCCTTTACGAGCAGTACTTC. This encodes CASTGGGTLYEQYF.

The chain is built from TRBV18 and TRBJ1-2, with D maybe TRBD1 (6 bases). This CDR3 comprises 13 residues. Germline CDR1 and CDR2: KGHSH and LQKENI. Trimming left V 3 bases short and J 4 bases short, with 9 bases between. CDR3 in amino acids: CASSPVQGYGYTF. The CDR3 DNA reads TGTGCCAGCTCACCCGTACAGGGCTATGGCTACACCTTC. Variable domain in full (rest from reference TRBV18 and TRBJ1-2): NAGVMQNPRHLVRRRGQEARLRCSPMKGHSHVYWYRQLPEEGLKFMVYLQKENIIDESGMPKERFSAEFPKEGPSILRIQQVVRGDSAAYFCASSPVQGYGYTFGSGTRLTVV.

This sequence joins TRBV30 and TRBJ2-5; perhaps TRBD2 as D (7 bases). The V and J ends lost 4 bases and 5 bases respectively, with 11 bases between them. The V gene's germline CDR1 is GTSNPN and CDR2 SVGIG (reference sequence). The CDR3 length is 12 residues. The CDR3 DNA reads TGTGCCTGGAAGGGGGGGTTGGAGACCCAGTACTTC. It translates to CAWKGGLETQYF.

The genes are TRBV6-5 and TRBJ2-7; 7 positions agree with TRBD1. The CDR3 runs 14 residues. J gave up 9 bases and V 6 bases, and 14 bases lay outside the gene matches. CDR1 is MNHEY and CDR2 is SVGAGI in the germline V gene. The CDR3 loop reads CASRGQLSAWGQYF. The CDR3 region has the DNA TGTGCCAGCAGGGGACAGCTTTCGGCCTGGGGGCAGTACTTC.

The chain couples TRBV27 to TRBJ2-4, with D maybe TRBD2 (5 bases). V was shortened by 6 bases and J by 9 bases, with 12 bases between the two germline ends. Germline V gene data show CDR1 as MNHEY and CDR2 as SMNVEV (reference sequence). CDR3 length equals 12 residues. DNA for the CDR3: TGTGCCAGCAGATCTCGAAGCGGCATTCAGTACTTC. Its translation is CASRSRSGIQYF.

The chain recombines TRBV18 with TRBJ2-7; 9 bases map to TRBD1. This CDR3 is 14 amino acids long. Losses at the gene ends were 3 bases for V and 5 bases for J; bases not matched to a gene: 5. Germline CDR1 and CDR2: KGHSH and LQKENI. The CDR3 bases are TGTGCCAGCTCACCCAGGGACAGGGACCACGAGCAGTACTTC. The encoded protein is CASSPRDRDHEQYF.

The chain uses TRBV20-1 and TRBJ1-1; D unresolved. The V end was cut by 3 bases, the J end by 0 bases, with 11 bases between. This CDR3 contains 14 residues. Germline-derived CDR1 and CDR2 are DFQATT and SNEGSKA (reference sequence). The CDR3 sequence is CSASLAPLNTEAFF. The CDR3 coding sequence is TGCAGTGCTAGTCTTGCGCCTCTGAACACTGAAGCTTTCTTT.

V usage is TRBV20-1 and J usage is TRBJ2-7; 10 bases fit TRBD2. This CDR3 region has 14 residues. After removal of 3 bases from V and 1 base from J, the junction contained 3 bases not matched to a gene. Looked up from germline, CDR1 is DFQATT and CDR2 is SNEGSKA (reference sequence). In nucleotides, the CDR3 is TGCAGTGCTAGTAATAGCGGGAGGTCCTACGAGCAGTACTTC. This encodes CSASNSGRSYEQYF.

The rearrangement joins TRBV28 to TRBJ2-1; TRBD2 matches at 11 bases. Looked up from germline, CDR1 is MDHEN and CDR2 is SYDVKM. The CDR3 sequence is 15 residues long. V shed 3 bases, J shed 5 bases, and the junction held 3 bases outside the gene matches. The CDR3 is CASSLGLAANNEQFF. CDR3 nucleotide sequence: TGTGCCAGCAGTTTGGGACTAGCGGCGAACAATGAGCAGTTCTTC.

This rearrangement joins TRBV19 to TRBJ1-1, with no clear D. CDR3 size: 13 residues. Germline assignment: CDR1 LNHDA and CDR2 SQIVND (reference sequence). V was shortened by 1 base and J by 2 bases, with 5 bases between the two germline ends. The CDR3 protein is CASSIGENTEAFF. The CDR3 DNA reads TGTGCCAGTAGTATAGGAGAAAACACTGAAGCTTTCTTT. Full variable domain (missing parts from reference TRBV19 and TRBJ1-1): DGGITQSPKYLFRKEGQNVTLSCEQNLNHDAMYWYRQDPGQGLRLIYYSQIVNDFQKGDIAEGYSVSREKKESFPLTVTSAQKNPTAFYLCASSIGENTEAFFGQGTRLTVV.

The V and J genes are TRBV28 and TRBJ1-4; TRBD1 matches 10 bases. Germline CDR1 reads MDHEN; CDR2 reads SYDVKM. CDR3 length: 18 residues. Trimming removed 8 bases from V and 7 bases from J; junction bases left unmatched: 19. DNA for the CDR3: TGTGCCAGCTGTTGGCCCGGGACAGGGGCTGGAACGGGTGAAAAACTGTTTTTT. This encodes CASCWPGTGAGTGEKLFF. The full variable domain, completed using reference TRBV28 and TRBJ1-4, is DVKVTQSSRYLVKRTGEKVFLECVQDMDHENMFWYRQDPGLGLRLIYFSYDVKMKEKGDIPEGYSVSREKKERFSLILESASTNQTSMYLCASCWPGTGAGTGEKLFFGSGTQLSVL.

The table lists this clone with a count of one. The chain has TRBV4-1 and TRBJ2-3; 8 bases match TRBD1. The germline V gene has CDR1 MGHRA and CDR2 YSYEKL. The CDR3 totals 16 residues. Trimming at V came to 4 bases and at J to 0 bases, leaving 6 bases not matched to a gene. The CDR3 spells CASSLRTGMSTDTQYF. CDR3 coding DNA: TGCGCCAGCAGCCTCCGGACAGGGATGAGCACAGATACGCAGTATTTT.

The CDR3 protein is CASSVGLAENTEAFF. DNA of the CDR3: TGTGCCAGCAGCGTAGGTCTGGCGGAGAACACTGAAGCTTTCTTT. This sequence joins TRBV9 and TRBJ1-1; D unresolved. This CDR3 is 15 amino acids long. Germline-derived CDR1 and CDR2 are SGDLS and YYNGEE. V dropped 0 bases and J dropped 1 base, with 10 bases sitting between them.

The chain employs TRBV6-6 and TRBJ1-4, with 9 bases lining up with TRBD1. CDR1 and CDR2 from the germline V gene are MNHNY and SVGAGI (reference sequence). The CDR3 runs to 14 residues. With V trimmed by 6 bases and J by 5 bases, 4 bases remained unmatched. CDR3 DNA sequence: TGTGCCAGCAGGTGGGACAGGGTGAATGAAAAACTGTTTTTT. Protein product: CASRWDRVNEKLFF.

The chain carries TRBV7-8 and TRBJ2-2; 9 bases are a match to TRBD2. Germline V gene data show CDR1 as SGHVS and CDR2 as FQNEAQ. V shed 4 bases and J 5 bases; nucleotides not matched to a gene: 8. The CDR3 covers 16 residues. For the CDR3, the DNA is TGTGCCAGCAGCTCCATAGCGGGAGAGGTAACCGGGGAGCTGTTTTTT. Translating it yields CASSSIAGEVTGELFF.

The rearrangement links TRBV30 to TRBJ2-3; maybe TRBD1 (6 bases). Germline V CDR1 and CDR2: GTSNPN, SVGIG (reference sequence). V lost 0 bases and J 1 base, leaving 8 bases between the germline ends. This CDR3 comprises 14 residues. This CDR3 is CAWSVGGGTDTQYF. The CDR3 nucleotides read TGTGCCTGGAGTGTAGGGGGTGGCACAGATACGCAGTATTTT.